This TCR beta chain was sequenced in a study of vaccination and CD4 T cells after COVID-19. The wider study: Post-COVID samples were collected a median about 94 days following diagnosis, spanning 35 to 161. No peptide, an HIV-1 Nef pool, or a CEFX pool was what each control culture received.

Germline V gene lookup returns CDR1 DFQATT and CDR2 SNEGSKA (reference sequence). With V trimmed by 6 bases and J by 4 bases, 11 bases remained unmatched. The CDR3 loop spans 14 amino acids. Treatment noted: approximately 9-day PBMC culture with coronavirus spike peptide pools or control peptides (ViraFEST assay). During the years 2011-2018, before the COVID-19 pandemic, the unexposed donor's CD4+ T cells were collected. Under the ViraFEST approach, antigen-specific T cells were expanded with peptide pools and TCRs subsequently sequenced. This clonotype showed up just a few times. As yet, its antigen is unknown. The Oncomine TCR Beta short-read assay sequenced DNA from cultured CD4+ T cells. CD4+ T cells were cultured, and genomic DNA was extracted from them. Using its own MiXCR run on the PCR reads, TCRdb lists one record per CDR3 protein. The data show 6,000 to 7,500 distinct CDR3 sequences, approximately 53% seen once.

This clonotype was obtained from a human donor in good health. The chain recombines TRBV20-1 with TRBJ2-7; TRBD1 agrees at 8 bases. Source material: CD4+ T cells from blood, cultured in vitro. The CDR3 protein is CSASPGQEGYEQYF. In nucleotides, the CDR3 is TGCAGTGCCTCCCCGGGACAGGAGGGGTACGAGCAGTACTTC.